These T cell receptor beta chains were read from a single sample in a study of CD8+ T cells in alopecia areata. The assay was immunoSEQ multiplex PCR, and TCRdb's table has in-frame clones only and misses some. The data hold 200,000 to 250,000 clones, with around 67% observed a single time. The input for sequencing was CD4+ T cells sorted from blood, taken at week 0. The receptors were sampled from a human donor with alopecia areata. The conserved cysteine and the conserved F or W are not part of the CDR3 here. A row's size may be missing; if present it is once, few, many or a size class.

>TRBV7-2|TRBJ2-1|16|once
ASSLVPLLADLYNEQF
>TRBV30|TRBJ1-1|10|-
AWSVETAEAF
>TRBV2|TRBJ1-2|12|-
ASPRDRTFYGYT
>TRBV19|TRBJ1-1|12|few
ASSIGAGNTEAF
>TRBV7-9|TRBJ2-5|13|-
ASSLAMGDQETQY
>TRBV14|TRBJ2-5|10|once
ASSHSEETQY
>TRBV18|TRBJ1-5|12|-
ASSRDRGNQPQH
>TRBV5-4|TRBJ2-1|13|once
ASSLGGNSYNEQF
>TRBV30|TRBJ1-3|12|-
AWSVGISGNTIY
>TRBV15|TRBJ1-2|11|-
ATSTGGRVGYT
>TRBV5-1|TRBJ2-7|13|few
ASSLRGPPSSEQY
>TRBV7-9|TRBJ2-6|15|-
ASSLARALTGANVLT
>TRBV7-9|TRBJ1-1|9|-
ASSSRTGSY
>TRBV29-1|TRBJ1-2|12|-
SVARGPQEYGYT
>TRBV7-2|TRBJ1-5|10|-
ASSLYSQPQH
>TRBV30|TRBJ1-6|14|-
AWSVPRHRGNSPLH
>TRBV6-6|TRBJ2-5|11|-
ASERGSGETQY
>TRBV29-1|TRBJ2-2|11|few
SVVQGGTGELF
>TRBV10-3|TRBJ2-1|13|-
AIHEGASGNNEQF
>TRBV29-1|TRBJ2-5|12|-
SVTRQDRVETQY
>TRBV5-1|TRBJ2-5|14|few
ASSTTGTGTSKTQY
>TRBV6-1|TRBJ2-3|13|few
ASSEASGYTDTQY
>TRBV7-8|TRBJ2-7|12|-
ASSLMGQFYEQY
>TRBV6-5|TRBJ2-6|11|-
ASSLRGANVLT
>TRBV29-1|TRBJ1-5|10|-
SVGGGRQPQH
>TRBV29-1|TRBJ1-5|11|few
SVGQGTNQPQH
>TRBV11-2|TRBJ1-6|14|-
ASSSLRAPAPSPLH
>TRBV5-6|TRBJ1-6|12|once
ASSLVPGTSPLH
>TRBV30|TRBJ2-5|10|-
AWSVKKETQY
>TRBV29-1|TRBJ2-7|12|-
SARSQGGSYEQY
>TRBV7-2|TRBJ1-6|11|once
ASSLAEGTGSH
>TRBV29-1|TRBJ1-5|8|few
SVVCQPQH
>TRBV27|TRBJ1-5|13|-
ASRTGGVGNQPQH
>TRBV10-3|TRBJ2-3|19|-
AISEFPPTSGGVTSTDTQY
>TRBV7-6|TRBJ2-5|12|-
ASSGSSEKGTQY
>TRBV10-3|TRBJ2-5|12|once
AIRPGTGVETQY
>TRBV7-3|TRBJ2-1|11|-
ASSSSYEREQF
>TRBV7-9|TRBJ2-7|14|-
ASSLVRGLVQGEQY
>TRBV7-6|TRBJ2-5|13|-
ASSPWAGQQETQY
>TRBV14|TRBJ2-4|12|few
ASSQGAGGNIQY
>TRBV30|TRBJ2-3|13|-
AWSVQGQGSDTQY
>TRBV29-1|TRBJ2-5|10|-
SALTSRETQY
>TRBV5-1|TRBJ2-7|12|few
ASSLGTGEYEQY
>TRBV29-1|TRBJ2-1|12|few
SVAAGHPYNEQF
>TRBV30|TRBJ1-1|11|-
AWSVKGNTEAF
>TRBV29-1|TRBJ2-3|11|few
SVAQGSTDTQY
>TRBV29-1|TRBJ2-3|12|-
SVTSGAGTDTQY
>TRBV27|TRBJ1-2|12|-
ASGRQGAYYGYT
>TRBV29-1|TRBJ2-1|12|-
SVTPAPTYNEQF
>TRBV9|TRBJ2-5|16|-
ASSLQGTRGGPRGTQY
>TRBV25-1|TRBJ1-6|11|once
ASSGVGNSPLH
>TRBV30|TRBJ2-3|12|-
AWSTGLYTDTQY
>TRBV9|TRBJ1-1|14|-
ASSVATGGGGTEAF
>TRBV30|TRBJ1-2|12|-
AWSASGQGYGYT
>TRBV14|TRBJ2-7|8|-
ASSQVEQY
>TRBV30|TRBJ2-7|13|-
AWSPGTGSPYEQY